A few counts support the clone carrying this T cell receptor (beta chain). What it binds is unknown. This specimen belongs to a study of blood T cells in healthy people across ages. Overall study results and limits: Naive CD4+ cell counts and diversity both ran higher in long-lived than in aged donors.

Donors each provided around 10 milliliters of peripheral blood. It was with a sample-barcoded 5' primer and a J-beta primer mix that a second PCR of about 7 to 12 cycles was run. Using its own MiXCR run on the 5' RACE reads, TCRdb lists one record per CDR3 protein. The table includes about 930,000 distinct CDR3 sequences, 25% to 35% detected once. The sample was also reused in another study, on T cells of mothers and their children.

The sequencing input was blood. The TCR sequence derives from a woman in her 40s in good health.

DNA for the CDR3: TGTGCCAGCAGGGAGAGAAGGAGTCCACGGAATGAAAAACTGTTTTTT. Protein sequence: CASRERRSPRNEKLFF. This chain joins TRBV12-3 or TRBV12-4 and TRBJ1-4, with unresolved D. This CDR3 contains 16 residues. Deletions cut 6 bases from V and 5 bases from J, with 19 bases between.